This entry concerns a single T cell receptor (beta chain). Its antigen is not identified. Sequencing relied on a cDNA template that was reverse transcribed from extracted RNA. The protocol was immunoSEQ multiplex PCR, while the TCRdb copy is restricted to in-frame clones and leaves out a portion. The data hold about 190,000 clones, with around three fifths observed a single time. This record belongs to a study of CD8+ T cells in alopecia areata. Across the study: Tofacitinib ran for 6 to 18 months before 6 months off drug. Study observations and caveats: Tofacitinib significantly reduced both scalp clonality and expanded CD8+ clones among the top 100.

The treatment here: oral pan-JAK inhibitor, 5-10 mg twice daily. Both peripheral blood and punch biopsies of lesional scalp skin were obtained from patients who had alopecia areata. CDR3 length: 15 residues. Trimming took 2 bases from V and 5 from J, leaving 14 bases between them. Germline V gene data show CDR1 as SGHRS and CDR2 as YFSETQ. The sequencing used CD4+ T cells sorted from blood, collected between weeks 47 and 50, from a patient treated with tofacitinib. The genes are TRBV5-1 and TRBJ2-1; a possible D gene is TRBD1 (6 bases). This TCR derives from a human donor with alopecia areata. The CDR3 DNA follows: TGCGCCAGCAGCTTAGAGGGGGTTCCGCACAATGAGCAGTTCTTC. Translation gives CASSLEGVPHNEQFF.